The rows below give T cell receptor beta chains drawn from one sample of a study of OX40 agonist ivuxolimab in advanced cancers. The protocol was immunoSEQ multiplex PCR, while the TCRdb copy is restricted to in-frame clones and leaves out a portion. The repertoire holds 95,000 to 100,000 clones, with about four fifths as singletons. Sequencing used CD4+ or CD8+ T cells sorted from blood, obtained in a trial of the OX40 agonist ivuxolimab. These receptors were taken from an adult with an advanced solid tumor such as melanoma, head and neck, liver or kidney cancer. CDR3s include the opening cysteine and the closing phenylalanine or tryptophan. The D gene is left open where the match is weak. For some rows the clone size is stated as once, few or many, or as a class when expanded; others skip it.

clone_size: -; v_call: TRBV12-5; j_call: TRBJ1-1; d_call: -; cdr3_aa: CARSVGTLNTEAFF; cdr3_nt: TGTGCTAGATCGGTCGGGACTCTGAACACTGAAGCTTTCTTT
clone_size: -; v_call: TRBV6-6; j_call: TRBJ2-7; d_call: TRBD2; cdr3_aa: CASSYSGLAGVEQYF; cdr3_nt: TGTGCCAGCAGTTACTCGGGGTTAGCGGGAGTCGAGCAGTACTTC
clone_size: -; v_call: TRBV7-9; j_call: TRBJ1-1; d_call: -; cdr3_aa: CASSLETGREDTEAFF; cdr3_nt: TGTGCCAGCAGCTTAGAAACAGGGCGAGAGGACACTGAAGCTTTCTTT
clone_size: -; v_call: TRBV7-9; j_call: TRBJ2-7; d_call: TRBD1; cdr3_aa: CASSLRQGAYEQYF; cdr3_nt: TGTGCCAGCAGCTTAAGACAGGGGGCCTACGAGCAGTACTTC
clone_size: -; v_call: TRBV7-5; j_call: TRBJ1-2; d_call: -; cdr3_aa: CASSLADYGYTF; cdr3_nt: TGTGCCAGCAGCTTAGCAGACTATGGCTACACCTTC
clone_size: once; v_call: TRBV5-4; j_call: TRBJ1-6; d_call: TRBD1; cdr3_aa: CASSPGTGNSPLHF; cdr3_nt: TGTGCCAGCAGCCCCGGGACAGGTAATTCACCCCTCCACTTT
clone_size: -; v_call: TRBV6-1; j_call: TRBJ2-6; d_call: -; cdr3_aa: CASSEGVLPSGANVLTF; cdr3_nt: TGTGCCAGCAGTGAAGGAGTATTGCCCTCTGGGGCCAACGTCCTGACTTTC
clone_size: -; v_call: TRBV30; j_call: TRBJ1-5; d_call: -; cdr3_aa: CAWSGTGNQPQHF; cdr3_nt: TGTGCCTGGAGCGGGACGGGCAATCAGCCCCAGCATTTT
clone_size: -; v_call: TRBV7-9; j_call: TRBJ2-7; d_call: -; cdr3_aa: CAGLRDGTYEQYF; cdr3_nt: TGTGCCGGCCTCCGGGACGGAACCTACGAGCAGTACTTC
clone_size: -; v_call: TRBV7-8; j_call: TRBJ2-1; d_call: -; cdr3_aa: CASSLASNEQFF; cdr3_nt: TGTGCCAGCAGCTTGGCTAGTAATGAGCAGTTCTTC
clone_size: -; v_call: TRBV4-2; j_call: TRBJ1-2; d_call: -; cdr3_aa: CASSQVVGAQGSDYGYTF; cdr3_nt: TGTGCCAGCAGCCAAGTAGTCGGCGCACAGGGTAGCGACTATGGCTACACCTTC
clone_size: -; v_call: TRBV7-9; j_call: TRBJ1-1; d_call: TRBD1; cdr3_aa: CASSLVTGGLTEAFF; cdr3_nt: TGTGCCAGCAGCTTAGTTACAGGGGGCTTAACTGAAGCTTTCTTT
clone_size: -; v_call: TRBV7-8; j_call: TRBJ1-1; d_call: -; cdr3_aa: CASSLSGLTEAFF; cdr3_nt: TGTGCCAGCAGCTTATCCGGTTTAACTGAAGCTTTCTTT
clone_size: few; v_call: TRBV18; j_call: TRBJ2-2; d_call: -; cdr3_aa: CASSPRGINTGELFF; cdr3_nt: TGTGCCAGCTCACCAAGGGGGATCAACACCGGGGAGCTGTTTTTT
clone_size: -; v_call: TRBV7-6; j_call: TRBJ2-5; d_call: -; cdr3_aa: CASSRTSGVKETQYF; cdr3_nt: TGTGCCAGCAGCCGAACAAGCGGAGTTAAAGAGACCCAGTACTTC
clone_size: once; v_call: TRBV9; j_call: TRBJ2-3; d_call: -; cdr3_aa: CASSAGAHSTDTQYF; cdr3_nt: TGTGCCAGCAGCGCGGGAGCTCATAGCACAGATACGCAGTATTTT
clone_size: once; v_call: TRBV25-1; j_call: TRBJ2-7; d_call: -; cdr3_aa: CASSESGDARGYEQYF; cdr3_nt: TGTGCCAGCAGTGAATCCGGGGACGCCAGAGGATACGAGCAGTACTTC
clone_size: few; v_call: TRBV5-6; j_call: TRBJ2-7; d_call: -; cdr3_aa: CASSQPSSGQYF; cdr3_nt: TGTGCCAGCAGCCAGCCCTCTTCCGGGCAGTACTTC
clone_size: -; v_call: TRBV6-5; j_call: TRBJ2-2; d_call: -; cdr3_aa: CASRGKGRNTGELFF; cdr3_nt: TGTGCCAGCAGGGGGAAGGGCAGGAACACCGGGGAGCTGTTTTTT
clone_size: -; v_call: TRBV7-9; j_call: TRBJ1-2; d_call: -; cdr3_aa: CASSLQGGANYGYTF; cdr3_nt: TGTGCCAGCAGCTTACAAGGGGGAGCTAACTATGGCTACACCTTC
clone_size: -; v_call: TRBV5-1; j_call: TRBJ1-2; d_call: TRBD1; cdr3_aa: CASSLGTGPLGYGYTF; cdr3_nt: TGCGCCAGCAGCTTGGGGACAGGGCCGTTAGGGTATGGCTACACCTTC
clone_size: few; v_call: TRBV6-1; j_call: TRBJ2-7; d_call: TRBD2; cdr3_aa: CASSEASGSSYEQYF; cdr3_nt: TGTGCCAGCAGTGAAGCTAGCGGGAGCTCCTACGAGCAGTACTTC
clone_size: -; v_call: TRBV11-1; j_call: TRBJ2-3; d_call: -; cdr3_aa: CASSLGGTSTDTQYF; cdr3_nt: TGTGCCAGCAGCTTAGGAGGGACTAGCACAGATACGCAGTATTTT
clone_size: -; v_call: TRBV29-1; j_call: TRBJ2-7; d_call: TRBD1; cdr3_aa: CSVQTGGPSYEQYF; cdr3_nt: TGCAGCGTTCAGACAGGGGGACCTTCCTACGAGCAGTACTTC
clone_size: -; v_call: TRBV9; j_call: TRBJ2-3; d_call: -; cdr3_aa: CASSVVQGHTQYF; cdr3_nt: TGTGCCAGCAGCGTAGTGCAGGGTCATACGCAGTATTTT